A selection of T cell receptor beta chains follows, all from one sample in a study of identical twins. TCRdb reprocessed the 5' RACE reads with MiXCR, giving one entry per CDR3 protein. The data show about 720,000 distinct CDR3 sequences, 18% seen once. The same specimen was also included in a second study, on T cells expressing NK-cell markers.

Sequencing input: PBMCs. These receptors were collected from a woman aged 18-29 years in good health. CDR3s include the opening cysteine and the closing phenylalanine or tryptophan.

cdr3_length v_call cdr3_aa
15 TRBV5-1 CASIHERGPTDTQYF
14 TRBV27 CASSWSDKLYEQYF
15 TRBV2 CASSPPRDRDETQYF
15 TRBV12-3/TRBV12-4 CASSFGGRAWDTQYF
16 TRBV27 CASSLFGTGSTYEQYF
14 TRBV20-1 CSAPLAGRVDTQYF
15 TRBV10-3 CAIGGIAASTDTQYF
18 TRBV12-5 CASGFIRDGAVASGEQFF
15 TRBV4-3 CASSQAGQSIDTQYF
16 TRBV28 CASSLGGAGDSYEQYF
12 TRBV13 CASSKEGGELFF
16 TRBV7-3 CASTGRTSGGAYEQFF
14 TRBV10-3 CAISDDRAAYEQYF
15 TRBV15 CATSRGRTEGETQYF
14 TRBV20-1 CSARGSGGLDEQFF
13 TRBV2 CASSGGEGYEQYF
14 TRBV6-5 CASSYISSGNTIYF
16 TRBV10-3 CAISDLGQGDTGELFF
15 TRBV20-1 CSARLRGLSSYEQYF
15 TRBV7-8 CASSLSKTGNSPLHF
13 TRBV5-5 CASSATGLDTQYF
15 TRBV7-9 CASSLEGLRSNEQFF
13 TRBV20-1 CSARTSVTDTQYF
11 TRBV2 CASTFGREAFF
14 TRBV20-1 CSARARDSYSPLHF
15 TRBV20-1 CSASHRQRSADTQYF
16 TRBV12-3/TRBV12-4 CASSSNSGRSYNEQFF
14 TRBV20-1 CSALTFSMADEQFF
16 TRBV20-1 CSARLAGEVETGELFF
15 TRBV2 CASSEPAGGTDTQYF
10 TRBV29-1 CSAVDRGAFF
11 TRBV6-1 CASSEAGPQHF
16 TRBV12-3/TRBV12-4 CASSLSLAGPEETQYF
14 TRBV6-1 CASKGGRGTYEQYF
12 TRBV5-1 CASSLWPNEQFF
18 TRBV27 CASSPLGTPDTSSYEQYF
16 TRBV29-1 CSVPTGLAGLTGELFF
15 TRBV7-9 CASSLGSGSYNEQFF
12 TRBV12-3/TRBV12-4 CATRQGAVEQFF
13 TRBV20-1 CSALRGIPYEQYF
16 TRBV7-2 CASSLVRDPLGETQYF
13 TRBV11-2 CASSRNRGNTIYF
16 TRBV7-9 CASSLGTGGIHYGYTF
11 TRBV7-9 CALSGVNEQFF
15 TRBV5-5 CASSHPGGFSDTQYF
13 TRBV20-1 CSAFASGSHEQFF
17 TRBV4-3 CASSQGDSTGGSDTQYF
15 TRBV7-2 CASSTKAERTYEQYF
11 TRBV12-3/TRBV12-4 CASSPQRWQFF
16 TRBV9 CASSVSGQSYNSPLHF
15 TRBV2 CASTLGTSAYYEQYF
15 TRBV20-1 CSASVLGVAGDEQFF
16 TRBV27 CASSLRAGGFADTQYF
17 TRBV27 CASSRLAGGPSTGELFF
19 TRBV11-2 CASSLDRGSSGSSYNEQFF
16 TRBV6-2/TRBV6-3 CASSSPGTSGRGGLIF
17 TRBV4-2 CASSQEGRGGGTDTQYF
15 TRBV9 CASSVAGGVYNEQFF
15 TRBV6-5 CASSSGQGRSGELFF